This T cell receptor (beta chain) was sequenced for a study of blood T cell repertoires in COVID-19. The CDR3 has 13 amino acids. Sequenced by immunoSEQ multiplex PCR; TCRdb stores in-frame clones only, minus some. This table has fewer than 250,000 clones, approximately 90% appearing once. This clonotype originated in a man aged 30-40 years who had recovered from COVID-19. The rearrangement links TRBV21-1 to TRBJ2-7; TRBD1, the D gene given by the table, was not confirmed from the DNA. TRBV21-1 counts as a pseudogene. The sequenced sample was PBMCs or T cells enriched from blood (not recorded which). CDR3 residues: CARDDRGRREQYF. The CDR3 bases are TGTGCCAGGGACGACAGGGGGCGCCGCGAGCAGTACTTC.